A single sample is the source of the 3 T cell receptor beta chains below, sequenced in a study of T cells and Merkel cell carcinoma outcomes. TCRdb's table, derived via immunoSEQ multiplex PCR, lists solely in-frame clones and lacks some. The sample carries 15,000 or so clones, 75% to 90% recorded once. Source material: tumor tissue from Merkel cell carcinoma. All receptors come from a human donor with Merkel cell carcinoma.

The CDR3 DNA sequence: TGTGCCAGTAGTGCATTGAACACCGGGGAGCTGTTTTTT. Translating it yields CASSALNTGELFF. This chain connects TRBV19 to TRBJ2-2; D is uncertain. Per the germline V gene, CDR1 is LNHDA and CDR2 is SQIVND (reference sequence). The CDR3 totals 13 residues. V was trimmed by 5 bases and J by 1 base, leaving 5 bases between them.

Details on this clone: Germline is not matched at one junction end, which may reflect a read error. The rearrangement joins TRBV19 to TRBJ1-1, with TRBD1 as a possible D gene (6 bases). Germline CDR1 and CDR2: LNHDA and SQIVND (reference sequence). CDR3 length: 14 amino acids. CDR3 nucleotides: TGTGCCAGTAATATACCGGGACAGAACACTGAAGCTTTCTTT. Translation: CASNIPGQNTEAFF.

The genes are TRBV28 and TRBJ1-1; maybe TRBD1 (5 bases). The CDR3 is 16 residues long. The germline V and J ends were trimmed by 3 bases and 1 base, with 15 bases remaining between them. Germline loops: CDR1 MDHEN, CDR2 SYDVKM. The CDR3, as DNA: TGTGCCAGCAGTTTTCTCACCCAGGGAACGAACACTGAAGCTTTCTTT. The encoded protein is CASSFLTQGTNTEAFF. Looking up the rest from reference TRBV28 and TRBJ1-1 gives the full variable domain: DVKVTQSSRYLVKRTGEKVFLECVQDMDHENMFWYRQDPGLGLRLIYFSYDVKMKEKGDIPEGYSVSREKKERFSLILESASTNQTSMYLCASSFLTQGTNTEAFFGQGTRLTVV.